This T cell receptor beta chain was obtained from a study of beta chain features in type 1 diabetes (dated by TCRdb to 2016 to 2018). For the study in its entirety: Mean age, gender distribution, total cell number and subset yield did not differ between patients and healthy donors. Regulatory and stem cell-like memory subsets were obtained from only 8 patients and roughly 8 healthy donors, while naive and central memory subsets were obtained from all 30 or so donors. In the study, TCRB repertoires of sorted circulating CD4+ T cell subsets from recently diagnosed type 1 diabetes patients were compared with those of matched healthy donors. A total of about 100 million sorted cells were examined across all samples, and RNA yield correlated strongly with the number of cells per subset.

This clone has only a few counts. Its binding antigen is unknown. Per-nucleotide qualities are absent, and no much larger clonotype sits a single base away. Each donor gave one peripheral blood draw, roughly 0.11 L on average, collected into heparinised tubes. Using a panel that included CD45RO, CCR7, CD25, CD127, CD95 and CD27, naive, central memory, regulatory and stem cell-like memory CD4+ T cells were sorted on a BD FACSAria II. All sorted populations exceeded 95% purity. PBMCs were isolated right away by Lymphoprep density gradient centrifugation and were stained directly, without culture. To minimize batch effects, samples were stained and sorted in pairs, one healthy donor with one patient per experiment. What the work shows at the level of the full study, not this receptor alone: Only small numbers of individuals were included in the HLA sub-analyses, which left unresolved whether HLA type had any influence on TCRB rearrangement. At VDJ recombination sites, type 1 diabetes patients had fewer insertions and more deleted nucleotides, which implies abnormalities in thymic rearrangement. Because cDNA was sequenced instead of genomic DNA, activated cells with high expression could be over-represented, although the groups did not differ in activation or CD3 levels. Naive, central memory and regulatory TCRB repertoires appeared more similar among patients than among healthy donors. Shorter templates might have been favored by PCR, but patient and control samples were amplified and corrected together, so both groups would have been affected equally by any skew. Type 1 diabetes patients showed a moderate but significant shortening of TCRB CDR3 length in all four CD4+ subsets.

The entire isolated RNA was reverse transcribed using the High Capacity cDNA Reverse Transcription Kit, and thus expressed TCRB transcripts were sequenced. Deep immunoSEQ sequencing was performed on naive, central memory and regulatory T cell samples, with an average of approximately 4 million total reads per sample. Sorted cells were lysed in RLT buffer, and RNA was extracted using DNase-treated RNeasy Micro or Mini kits according to cell number. To prevent cross-contamination, every cell subset was processed on its own, while patient and healthy donor samples were processed together. Using the immunoSEQ multiplex PCR, TCRB sequences were amplified from cDNA into 87-bp fragments spanning the CDR3 region. Amplicons were sequenced on the Illumina HiSeq platform. The authors' pipeline ran thus. Synthetic template baselines were used to correct PCR bias computationally, reads within Hamming distance 2 were collapsed, and singletons that could not be merged were discarded. By aligning reads against IMGT, V, D and J genes, CDR3 length, and insertions or deletions at six rearrangement sites were assigned. Clonotype counts were normalized to sorted cell number within each subset before computing true diversity and Gini coefficients with the tcR R package. The overlap coefficient, calculated on TCRB nucleotide sequences, was used to quantify repertoire sharing. Out-of-frame TCRB sequences from naive cells were analyzed as a proxy for the pre-selection repertoire. Sourced from immuneACCESS, this table was stored by TCRdb with only in-frame sequences that have V and J called. A share of the clones is absent; for the studies checked, an unresolved V gene accounts for under half, and the remainder has no known explanation. V, J and clone size derive from that table, while D and trimming were established from the DNA sequence. In all, the sample holds fewer than 900,000 clones, and roughly a sixth of those were seen once. The ten largest make up 0.02% to 0.03% of the sample.

The clonotype was recovered from a woman aged 18 to 35 in good health. Source material: naive CD4+ T cells from blood. This specimen's cell subset or site label, per the study, means: true naive CD4+ T cells.

The nucleotide sequence reads as follows: TGTGCCAGCAGCGTTGACCCTAGCGGGAGGCCCTCTGGGGCCAACGTCCTGACTTTC. Translated, this gives CASSVDPSGRPSGANVLTF. Recombination linked TRBV9 to TRBJ2-6; 11 bases in between match TRBD2. As encoded in the germline V gene, CDR1 is SGDLS while CDR2 is YYNGEE. The germline V end is reduced by 2 bases and the J end by 0 bases; junction bases left unmatched: 7. Counted from cysteine to phenylalanine, this CDR3 has 19 amino acids. The sequence is cut down to CDR3 DNA, 57 bases in frame from base 1.